This T cell receptor (beta chain) was identified in a study of post-analysis software for immune sequencing data. Study context: The cohort encompassed relapsing-remitting, secondary progressive and progressive-relapsing multiple sclerosis disease courses. Study-wide results and limits: The study found TRBV5-6, TRBV5-1 and TRBV20-1 among about 5 TRBV segments more frequent in patients than controls. Among multiple sclerosis patients, normalized Chao1 diversity was significantly below that of controls.

Unique molecular identifiers featured in each of the TCR beta cDNA libraries. The source material, roughly 0.9 to 11 million T cells, gave rise to roughly 500,000 cDNA molecules. MiXCR was run by TCRdb on the PCR reads, yielding one entry per CDR3 protein. There are hundreds of thousands of distinct CDR3 sequences in the sample; just under 30% occur only once, and 0.55% to 0.65% lies in the top ten. There are 13 residues in the CDR3. Germline CDR1 reads MNHEY; CDR2 reads SMNVEV (reference sequence). V lost 5 bases, J lost 9 bases, and 17 bases lay in between. This clonotype has just a few counts. Its target is unknown.

The chain carries TRBV27 and TRBJ2-7, with no clear D. The sequenced sample consisted of blood. This clonotype was obtained from a girl between 10 and 17 years old with multiple sclerosis. CDR3 sequence: CASSNHFGAVQYF. For the CDR3, the DNA is TGTGCCAGCAGTAACCACTTTGGCGCGGTGCAGTACTTC.